Below are 23 T cell receptor beta chains sequenced from a single sample in a study of cytomegalovirus exposure and HLA in healthy donors. With 60 Vbeta and 13 Jbeta primers, the PCR was carried out. Measured with immunoSEQ multiplex PCR; TCRdb has only the in-frame clones, and not every one. The table has about 130,000 clones, 84% seen once. Sequencing was carried out using PBMCs. Receptors were obtained from a man between 45 and 60 years old in good health and CMV-seronegative.

The genes are TRBV13 and TRBJ2-7, with TRBD1 matching 7 bases. This CDR3 has 12 amino acids. Germline assignment: CDR1 PRHDT and CDR2 FYEKMQ (reference sequence). Trimming cost V 5 bases and J 6 bases; bases outside gene matches: 4. The CDR3 reads CASSPNRGEQYF. The CDR3 DNA reads TGTGCCAGCAGCCCCAACAGGGGCGAGCAGTACTTC.

The chain has TRBV21-1 and TRBJ1-5; the table assigns TRBD1, which was not confirmed against the DNA. TRBV21-1 is labeled a pseudogene. CDR3 size: 13 residues. The DNA of the CDR3 is TGTGCCAGCAGCTGGGACAGGGTTCATCCCCAGCATTTT. Translating gives CASSWDRVHPQHF.

This clone was counted a few times. Here the CDR3 reads CASSASGGATDTQYF. For the CDR3, the DNA is TGTGCCAGCAGTGCTAGCGGGGGGGCCACAGATACGCAGTATTTT. The chain combines TRBV6-4 with TRBJ2-3, with 12 bases matching TRBD2. Germline CDR1 and CDR2: MRHNA and SNTAGT. The CDR3 contains 15 residues. V was pared by 4 bases and J by 2 bases, with 1 base of the junction left unmatched.

The chain has TRBV5-1 and TRBJ2-3; D is possibly TRBD2 (6 bases). This CDR3 comprises 14 residues. CDR1 is SGHRS, CDR2 YFSETQ, per germline. Trimming removed 5 bases at V and 2 bases at J, with 12 bases between. The CDR3 region has the DNA TGCGCCAGCAGGGGGACTCCGAACACAGATACGCAGTATTTT. Residues: CASRGTPNTDTQYF.

The rearrangement links TRBV2 to TRBJ2-7, with TRBD2 matching over 7 bases. This CDR3 has 14 residues. Losses at the gene ends were 1 base for V and 9 bases for J; bases not matched to a gene: 9. Germline V CDR1 and CDR2: SNHLY, FYNNEI. DNA for the CDR3: TGTGCCAGCAGTGAAGGGACTAGTTTGGTGAGGCAGTACTTC. Amino acid sequence: CASSEGTSLVRQYF.

This clone was seen a single time. The chain couples TRBV9 to TRBJ1-4; no definite D call. This CDR3 comprises 15 residues. Germline loops: CDR1 SGDLS, CDR2 YYNGEE. The V end was cut by 0 bases, the J end by 4 bases, with 10 bases between. This chain's CDR3 is CASSVEGGINEKLFF. The CDR3, as DNA: TGTGCCAGCAGCGTAGAAGGAGGGATTAATGAAAAACTGTTTTTT.

The rearrangement links TRBV11-2 to TRBJ2-5; 7 nucleotides match TRBD2. CDR1 and CDR2 from the germline V gene are SGHAT and FQNNGV. The CDR3 runs 16 residues. Unmatched junction bases numbered 7, after V lost 1 base and J lost 2 bases. CDR3 sequence reads: CASSLVGGGRQETQYF. The CDR3 DNA reads as TGTGCCAGCAGCTTAGTTGGCGGGGGACGGCAAGAGACCCAGTACTTC.

The CDR3 is CASSDPGTGVTYNEQFF. The DNA of the CDR3 is TGTGCCAGCAGTGACCCCGGGACAGGGGTAACCTACAATGAGCAGTTCTTC. The chain has TRBV2 and TRBJ2-1, with 10 bases aligning to TRBD1. CDR1 SNHLY and CDR2 FYNNEI come from the germline V gene. J was trimmed by 2 bases and V by 3 bases; bases with no gene match: 7. The CDR3 length is 17 residues. The full variable domain, in which reference TRBV2 and TRBJ2-1 provide the parts outside the CDR3, is EPEVTQTPSHQVTQMGQEVILRCVPISNHLYFYWYRQILGQKVEFLVSFYNNEISEKSEIFDDQFSVERPDGSNFTLKIRSTKLEDSAMYFCASSDPGTGVTYNEQFFGPGTRLTVL.

This chain connects TRBV6-1 to TRBJ2-7, with 9 bases identical to TRBD1. CDR3 size: 15 residues. The junction had 7 bases not matched to a gene; V was cut back by 5 bases and J by 2 bases. Germline CDR1 and CDR2: MNHNS and SASEGT. The CDR3 DNA sequence: TGTGCCAGCAGTCCGGGACAGGGTGGGCCCTACGAGCAGTACTTC. This gives the protein CASSPGQGGPYEQYF.

The rearrangement joins TRBV19 to TRBJ1-5; possible D gene TRBD1, 5 bases. Trimming stripped 11 bases from V and 2 bases from J, with 13 bases between. CDR3 size: 13 residues. The V gene's germline CDR1 is LNHDA and CDR2 SQIVND (reference sequence). The CDR3 DNA reads TGTGCCTCAGACCACAGGCGCAATCAGCCCCAGCATTTT. Protein: CASDHRRNQPQHF.

This chain links TRBV6-1 with TRBJ2-7; D perhaps matches TRBD1 (5 bases). The V end lost 7 bases, the J end lost 9 bases, and 16 bases lay between the germline ends. The length of the CDR3 is 12 residues. The germline V gene encodes CDR1 MNHNS and CDR2 SASEGT. The chain's CDR3 is CASNTQGGGQYF. CDR3 in DNA: TGTGCCAGCAACACCCAGGGTGGCGGGCAGTACTTC.

This sequence joins TRBV6-4 and TRBJ2-3; 9 nucleotides agree with TRBD2. CDR1 is MRHNA and CDR2 is SNTAGT in the germline V gene. CDR3 size: 15 residues. J was trimmed by 5 bases and V by 6 bases; bases with no gene match: 9. CDR3 region: CASRSAGGPLDTQYF. DNA for the CDR3: TGTGCCAGCAGATCGGCGGGGGGGCCCCTAGATACGCAGTATTTT.

For this clone: A read error may account for a junction end that differs from germline. The chain joins TRBV30 to TRBJ1-6, with 9 bases matching TRBD1. This CDR3 region has 18 residues. Germline loops: CDR1 GTSNPN, CDR2 SVGIG (reference sequence). The CDR3 spells CVWSVRDRASSLDSPLHF. The CDR3 coding sequence is TGTGTCTGGAGTGTACGGGACAGGGCCTCCTCACTCGATTCACCCCTCCACTTT.

This chain uses TRBV6-5 with TRBJ2-3; 7 bases align to TRBD1. V lost 6 bases, J lost 5 bases, and 11 bases stayed unmatched. CDR1 is MNHEY and CDR2 is SVGAGI in the germline V gene. There are 15 residues in the CDR3. The DNA of the CDR3 is TGTGCCAGCAGCGAAAGACAGGGTCGGGGAGATACGCAGTATTTT. It specifies CASSERQGRGDTQYF.

V and J are TRBV4-1 and TRBJ2-7, with a possible D match to TRBD2 (5 bases). The germline gives CDR1 MGHRA, CDR2 YSYEKL. The CDR3 extends over 14 amino acids. V shed 4 bases and J shed 2 bases, with 12 bases lying between them. The CDR3 DNA sequence: TGCGCCAGCAGCCCGTCGGACTCTCCCTACGAGCAGTACTTC. Its protein is CASSPSDSPYEQYF.

The chain's CDR3 is CASSASGGSYNEQFF. Here the CDR3 DNA reads TGTGCCAGCAGCGCTAGCGGAGGCTCCTACAATGAGCAGTTCTTC. The chain uses TRBV7-2 and TRBJ2-1; 7 bases align to TRBD2. Germline CDR1 is SGHTA and CDR2 is FQGNSA. The J segment lost 0 bases and the V segment lost 5 bases, leaving 4 bases of the junction unmatched. The CDR3 covers 15 residues.

The chain is built from TRBV2 and TRBJ1-3; 8 bases align to TRBD1. With 7 bases clipped from V and 0 bases from J, the junction kept 8 bases outside the gene matches. In germline, CDR1 is SNHLY, CDR2 FYNNEI. The CDR3 is 16 residues long. This CDR3 is CASNAGRGLSGNTIYF. The CDR3, as DNA: TGTGCCAGCAACGCCGGCAGGGGGCTCTCTGGAAACACCATATATTTT.

On this clone itself: One end of the junction is discordant with germline, which a read error may explain. This chain uses TRBV7-7 with TRBJ2-5, with 7 bases fitting TRBD2. This CDR3 has 15 residues. Germline values: CDR1 SSHAT, CDR2 FNYEAQ (reference sequence). CDR3 sequence (DNA): TGTGCTAGCAGCCTCGAGCGGGGACCTCAAGAGACCCAGTACTTC. It is translated as CASSLERGPQETQYF.

The V gene is TRBV6-5, the J gene TRBJ2-7, with D perhaps TRBD2 (5 bases). This CDR3 contains 15 residues. Trimming removed 0 bases at V and 1 base at J, with 10 bases between. Germline lookup yields CDR1 MNHEY and CDR2 SVGAGI. CDR3 DNA sequence: TGTGCCAGCAGTTACTCCGGGATACTATCCTACGAGCAGTACTTC. Its protein is CASSYSGILSYEQYF.

This clone was counted a single time. The chain carries TRBV6-6 and TRBJ1-4; tentatively, D is TRBD1 (5 bases). The ends were cut back, 11 bases at V and 0 bases at J, with 10 bases in the middle. The CDR3 has 13 residues. Germline values: CDR1 MNHNY, CDR2 SVGAGI (reference sequence). The CDR3 loop reads CAVTGSTNEKLFF. DNA of the CDR3: TGTGCCGTCACAGGTTCAACTAATGAAAAACTGTTTTTT.

The chain recombines TRBV5-6 with TRBJ2-5; D is possibly TRBD1 (9 bases). The DNA matches TRBJ2-7 better at its end, which makes the J call doubtful. CDR1 is SGHDT and CDR2 is YYEEEE in the germline V gene. This CDR3 spans 16 amino acids. CDR3 amino acids: CASSLAGGTGLNEQYF. The CDR3 region has the DNA TGTGCCAGCAGCTTGGCGGGGGGGACAGGGTTGAACGAGCAGTACTTC.

J is TRBJ1-1 and V is TRBV2, with a possible D match to TRBD1 (5 bases). CDR1 and CDR2 from the germline V gene are SNHLY and FYNNEI. Trimming shortened V by 5 bases and J by 4 bases, and 11 bases separated the two germline ends. The CDR3 runs to 13 residues. The CDR3 sequence is CASSSDQGTEAFF. CDR3 sequence (DNA): TGTGCCAGCAGTTCGGACCAGGGCACTGAAGCTTTCTTT.

The DNA for the CDR3 is TGTGCCAGCAGTACTCCCGTGCTAGGGAACACTGAAGCTTTCTTT. It translates to CASSTPVLGNTEAFF. The chain recombines TRBV2 with TRBJ1-1, with D uncertain. The germline V gene encodes CDR1 SNHLY and CDR2 FYNNEI. Trimming took off 5 bases at V and 1 base at J, with 14 bases between the two ends. This CDR3 region has 15 residues.